A single sample gave rise to the 25 T cell receptor beta chains below, sequenced in a study of blood T cell repertoires in COVID-19. Sequencing used immunoSEQ multiplex PCR; TCRdb keeps in-frame clones, though not all of them. The sample has over 90,000 clones; approximately 84% are singletons. Material for sequencing was peripheral blood. The receptor source for this set is a human donor in a cohort sampled during active COVID-19.

The J gene is TRBJ2-7, the V gene TRBV4-3; tentative D call: TRBD2 (5 bases). The V end lost 4 bases, the J end lost 0 bases, and 7 bases lay between the germline ends. Germline assignment: CDR1 LGHNA and CDR2 YSLEER. This CDR3 has 13 residues. The CDR3 reads CASSRGSSYEQYF. The DNA of the CDR3 is TGCGCCAGCAGCCGAGGGAGCTCCTACGAGCAGTACTTC.

The rearrangement links TRBV7-8 to TRBJ2-1; 12 nucleotides line up with TRBD2. With 1 base clipped from V and 8 bases from J, the junction kept 6 bases outside the gene matches. Looked up from germline, CDR1 is SGHVS and CDR2 is FQNEAQ. This CDR3 has 16 amino acids. DNA of the CDR3: TGTGCCAGCAGCTTAGTTCTAGCGGGGGGGCCGCATGAGCAGTTCTTC. Translated, it gives CASSLVLAGGPHEQFF.

This chain uses TRBV30 with TRBJ1-5; 7 nucleotides align to TRBD1. This CDR3 spans 14 amino acids. The germline V gene encodes CDR1 GTSNPN and CDR2 SVGIG (reference sequence). V gave up 0 bases and J gave up 8 bases; unmatched junction bases: 7. The CDR3 here is CAWSVRGGWEPQHF. In DNA form, the CDR3 reads TGTGCCTGGAGTGTACGAGGGGGCTGGGAGCCCCAGCATTTT.

This rearrangement joins TRBV7-3 to TRBJ2-3, with TRBD2 matching 8 bases. V trimming: 1 base; J trimming: 6 bases; junction bases outside the gene matches: 6. The V gene's germline CDR1 is SGHTA and CDR2 FQGTGA. The CDR3 length is 15 residues. The CDR3 DNA follows: TGTGCCAGCAGCTTAAGGCCAGCGGGGGCTGATACGCAGTATTTT. Amino acids: CASSLRPAGADTQYF.

The chain recombines TRBV7-8 with TRBJ1-1; tentatively, D is TRBD1 (6 bases). CDR1 SGHVS and CDR2 FQNEAQ come from the germline V gene. The CDR3 consists of 13 residues. Trimming removed 5 bases at V and 3 bases at J, with 10 bases between. CDR3 in amino acids: CASSPTGHTEAFF. CDR3 sequence (DNA): TGTGCCAGCAGCCCGACAGGACACACTGAAGCTTTCTTT.

The chain employs TRBV18 and TRBJ2-2; tentative D call: TRBD2 (5 bases). The length of the CDR3 is 14 residues. Germline V gives CDR1 KGHSH, CDR2 LQKENI. V gave up 3 bases and J gave up 6 bases, with 11 bases separating them. The CDR3 spells CASSPSILAGELFF. CDR3 in DNA: TGTGCCAGCTCACCCTCCATACTAGCCGGGGAGCTGTTTTTT.

The chain joins TRBV5-4 to TRBJ2-2; maybe TRBD1 (5 bases). Trimming took 3 bases from V and 1 from J, leaving 13 bases between them. The CDR3 consists of 16 residues. The germline CDR1 and CDR2 sequences are SGHNT and YYREEE (reference sequence). This CDR3 is CASSYGVTGNTGELFF. CDR3 sequence (DNA): TGTGCCAGCAGCTATGGTGTTACAGGGAACACCGGGGAGCTGTTTTTT. Together with reference TRBV5-4 and TRBJ2-2, the CDR3 gives the full variable domain: ETGVTQSPTHLIKTRGQQVTLRCSSQSGHNTVSWYQQALGQGPQFIFQYYREEENGRGNFPPRFSGLQFPNYSSELNVNALELDDSALYLCASSYGVTGNTGELFFGEGSRLTVL.

The chain is built from TRBV5-4 and TRBJ1-6; a possible D gene is TRBD1 (5 bases). Germline V gene lookup returns CDR1 SGHNT and CDR2 YYREEE (reference sequence). The CDR3 sequence is 16 residues long. V lost 2 bases to trimming and J lost 0 bases, with 9 bases between them. The CDR3 DNA reads as TGTGCCAGCAGCTTCGACAGTAGCTCCTATAATTCACCCCTCCACTTT. Translating it yields CASSFDSSSYNSPLHF.

The chain is built from TRBV30 and TRBJ1-2, with TRBD1 matching over 8 bases. CDR3 length equals 14 residues. Germline trimming cut 3 bases from V and 1 base from J; bases unmatched to any gene: 4. CDR1 is GTSNPN and CDR2 is SVGIG in the germline V gene (reference sequence). Here the CDR3 reads CAWRGDRINYGYTF. CDR3 DNA sequence: TGTGCCTGGAGGGGGGACAGGATTAACTATGGCTACACCTTC.

This clone was recorded only once. The chain couples TRBV4-1 to TRBJ2-1; TRBD2 aligns across 9 bases. The CDR3 covers 16 residues. Germline V gene lookup returns CDR1 MGHRA and CDR2 YSYEKL. The junction had 6 bases not matched to a gene; V was cut back by 3 bases and J by 3 bases. This CDR3 reads CASSHDLAGHYNEQFF. CDR3 DNA sequence: TGCGCCAGCAGCCATGACCTAGCGGGGCACTACAATGAGCAGTTCTTC.

This rearrangement joins TRBV5-1 to TRBJ2-3; 11 nucleotides align to TRBD2. Germline CDR1 reads SGHRS; CDR2 reads YFSETQ. V trimming: 5 bases; J trimming: 6 bases; junction bases outside the gene matches: 8. CDR3 length equals 15 residues. Here the CDR3 DNA reads TGCGCCAGCAGTTTTCTAGCGGGGGGAGCGGATACGCAGTATTTT. It specifies CASSFLAGGADTQYF.

The V gene is TRBV28, the J gene TRBJ2-7; TRBD2 might be the D (5 bases). CDR3 length: 14 amino acids. Germline values: CDR1 MDHEN, CDR2 SYDVKM. The V end was cut by 5 bases, the J end by 5 bases, with 16 bases between. The CDR3 DNA follows: TGTGCCAGCAGTCGGGGTGAATTGCTAAACGAGCAGTACTTC. Protein product: CASSRGELLNEQYF.

A few counts support this clone. The rearrangement uses TRBV3-1 (or the pseudogene TRBV3-2) and TRBJ1-4; D is unresolved. Germline V gene sequence: CDR1 LGHDT, CDR2 YNNKEL (reference sequence). The CDR3 is 16 amino acids. V was pared by 1 base and J by 0 bases, with 9 bases between. The CDR3: CASSQGGQTTNEKLFF. The CDR3, as DNA: TGTGCCAGCAGCCAAGGTGGGCAAACAACTAATGAAAAACTGTTTTTT.

V usage is TRBV7-9 and J usage is TRBJ1-5, with D uncertain. This CDR3 comprises 15 residues. Germline-derived CDR1 and CDR2 are SEHNR and FQNEAQ (reference sequence). V lost 5 bases and J lost 4, with 15 bases in between. CDR3 loop: CASSPGKGPNQPQHF. In DNA, the CDR3 is TGTGCCAGCAGCCCGGGTAAAGGCCCAAATCAGCCCCAGCATTTT.

The gene calls are TRBV5-4 and TRBJ1-1, with 7 bases that match TRBD1. V dropped 4 bases and J dropped 0; count of bases not matched to a gene: 6. Germline V gene lookup returns CDR1 SGHNT and CDR2 YYREEE (reference sequence). This CDR3 contains 15 residues. For the CDR3, the DNA is TGTGCCAGCAGCCCTCTACAGGGGCTGAACACTGAAGCTTTCTTT. It codes for CASSPLQGLNTEAFF.

The gene calls are TRBV7-9 and TRBJ1-1; a weak D match, TRBD1 (6 bases). Per germline, CDR1 SEHNR and CDR2 FQNEAQ (reference sequence). Trimming cost V 5 bases and J 6 bases, with 22 bases left between them. The length of the CDR3 is 16 residues. CDR3 loop: CASSPGGGRIGSEAFF. CDR3 DNA: TGTGCCAGCAGCCCCGGGGGGGGGCGGATAGGGTCTGAAGCTTTCTTT.

The chain has TRBV19 and TRBJ1-1, with a possible D match to TRBD1 (6 bases). The CDR3 consists of 12 residues. Germline V gives CDR1 LNHDA, CDR2 SQIVND (reference sequence). Trimming pared 7 bases from V and 6 bases from J, leaving 12 bases between. The CDR3 sequence is CASKFPGAEAFF. The CDR3 region has the DNA TGTGCCAGTAAATTCCCAGGGGCTGAAGCTTTCTTT.

V gene TRBV4-1 combines with J gene TRBJ2-1; 10 bases line up with TRBD2. CDR3 size: 18 residues. Per the germline V gene, CDR1 is MGHRA and CDR2 is YSYEKL. V was clipped by 0 bases and J by 7 bases; unmatched bases: 12. CDR3 DNA sequence: TGCGCCAGCAGCCAAGATTCGGCTAGCGGGGGCCCTTCGAATGAGCAGTTCTTC. Residues: CASSQDSASGGPSNEQFF.

The chain carries TRBV15 and TRBJ1-2; a weak D match, TRBD1 (5 bases). This CDR3 contains 14 residues. The germline CDR1 and CDR2 sequences are LNHNV and YYDKDF (reference sequence). V lost 1 base and J 8 bases, leaving 14 bases between the germline ends. The DNA of the CDR3 is TGTGCCACCAGCAGAGGCAGGGACTCTATGGGCTACACCTTC. Amino acid sequence: CATSRGRDSMGYTF.

V is TRBV7-2 and J is TRBJ2-7; D uncertain. CDR3 length: 13 amino acids. Germline V gene sequence: CDR1 SGHTA, CDR2 FQGNSA. Trimming took 2 bases from V and 2 from J, leaving 7 bases between them. CDR3 sequence: CASSLRRTYEQYF. DNA for the CDR3: TGTGCCAGCAGCTTAAGGCGGACCTACGAGCAGTACTTC.

This chain connects TRBV7-2 to TRBJ2-3, with 8 bases lining up with TRBD2. The CDR3 totals 17 residues. V lost 0 bases to trimming and J lost 4 bases; unmatched junction nucleotides: 9. From germline, CDR1 is SGHTA and CDR2 FQGNSA. Written as DNA, the CDR3 is TGTGCCAGCAGCTTAGCGCGAGGTAGCGGGGACGCAGATACGCAGTATTTT. It encodes CASSLARGSGDADTQYF.

The CDR3 region is CASSLQGVVTEAFF. CDR3 nucleotides: TGCGCCAGCAGCTTGCAGGGGGTGGTCACTGAAGCTTTCTTT. The gene calls are TRBV5-1 and TRBJ1-1; 7 nucleotides line up with TRBD1. The germline V gene has CDR1 SGHRS and CDR2 YFSETQ. The V and J ends lost 1 base and 4 bases, in that order; junction bases with no gene match: 4. The CDR3 runs 14 residues.

The chain is built from TRBV6-5 and TRBJ2-3; 7 bases agree with TRBD2. This CDR3 region has 15 residues. Germline V CDR1 and CDR2: MNHEY, SVGAGI. V trimming: 5 bases; J trimming: 4 bases; junction bases outside the gene matches: 9. CDR3: CASSRLALGADTQYF. The CDR3 nucleotides read TGTGCCAGCAGTAGACTAGCCCTGGGCGCAGATACGCAGTATTTT.

This rearrangement joins TRBV6-6 to TRBJ2-5; D perhaps matches TRBD2 (7 bases). This CDR3 is 20 amino acids long. Germline V CDR1 and CDR2: MNHNY, SVGAGI (reference sequence). The V end was cut by 5 bases, the J end by 0 bases, with 28 bases between. CDR3 bases: TGTGCCAGCAGTCCCCGGGGGCGGGGGCTCCTCCTCTTTCACCAAGAGACCCAGTACTTC. This gives the protein CASSPRGRGLLLFHQETQYF.

The chain is built from TRBV18 and TRBJ1-2; no clear D gene. Per the germline V gene, CDR1 is KGHSH and CDR2 is LQKENI. The CDR3 length is 15 residues. V was cut by 3 bases and J by 4 bases, with 15 bases left in between. CDR3 sequence: CASSPSRTERYGYTF. The CDR3 region has the DNA TGTGCCAGCTCACCGTCCCGGACTGAACGCTATGGCTACACCTTC.